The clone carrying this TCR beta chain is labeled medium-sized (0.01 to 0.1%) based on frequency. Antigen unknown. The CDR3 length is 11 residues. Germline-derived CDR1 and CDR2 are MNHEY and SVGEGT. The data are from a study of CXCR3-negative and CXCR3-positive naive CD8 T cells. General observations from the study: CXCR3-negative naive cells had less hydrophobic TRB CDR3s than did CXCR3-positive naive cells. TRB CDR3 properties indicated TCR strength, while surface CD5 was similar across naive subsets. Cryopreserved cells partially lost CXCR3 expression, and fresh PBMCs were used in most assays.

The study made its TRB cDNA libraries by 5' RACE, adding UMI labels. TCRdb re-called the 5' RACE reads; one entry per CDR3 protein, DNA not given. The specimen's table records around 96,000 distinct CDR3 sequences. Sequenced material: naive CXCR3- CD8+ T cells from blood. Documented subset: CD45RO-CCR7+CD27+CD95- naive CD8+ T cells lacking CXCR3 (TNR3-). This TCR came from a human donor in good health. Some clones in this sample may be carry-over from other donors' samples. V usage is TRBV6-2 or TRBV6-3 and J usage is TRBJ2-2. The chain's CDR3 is CASSFTGELFF.